The T cell receptor beta chain under discussion was sequenced for a study of blood T cell repertoires in COVID-19. Study at large: Spain, Italy and the United States supplied samples that represented acute and convalescent COVID-19. In each case, the material was cDNA or gDNA derived from T cells, B-cell-depleted T cells, or PBMCs.

Unmatched junction bases numbered 6, after V lost 2 bases and J lost 0 bases. Per the germline V gene, CDR1 is SEHNR and CDR2 is FQNEAQ (reference sequence). This CDR3 spans 17 amino acids. Original data processing: For nucleated cells, counts were estimated from reference gene primer amplification. Clones were sequenced by immunoSEQ multiplex PCR, and TCRdb holds only the in-frame ones, with some missing. V and J calls and clone size are given by that table; D and trimming were obtained from the DNA. The sample holds just under 75,000 clones, around 80% seen once. Source material: peripheral blood. The TCR comes from a man older than 75 with active or convalescent COVID-19. The J gene is TRBJ2-1, the V gene TRBV7-9; TRBD1 matches 8 bases. In nucleotides, the CDR3 is TGTGCCAGCAGCTTAATAGCCGGGACAGGCTCCTACAATGAGCAGTTCTTC. Its protein product is CASSLIAGTGSYNEQFF.